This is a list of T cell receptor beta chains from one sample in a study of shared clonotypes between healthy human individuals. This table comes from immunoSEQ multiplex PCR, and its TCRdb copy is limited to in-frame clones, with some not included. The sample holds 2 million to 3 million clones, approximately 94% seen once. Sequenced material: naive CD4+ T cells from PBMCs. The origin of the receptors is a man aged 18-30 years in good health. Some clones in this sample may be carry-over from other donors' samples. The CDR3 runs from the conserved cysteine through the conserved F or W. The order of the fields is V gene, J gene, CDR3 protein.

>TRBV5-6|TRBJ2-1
CASSLAVSGSQYNEQFF
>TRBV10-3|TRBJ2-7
CAISEGPGTSSYEQYF
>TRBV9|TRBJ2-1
CASSPAISSYNEQFF
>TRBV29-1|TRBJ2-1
CSVEDPRGRYNEQFF
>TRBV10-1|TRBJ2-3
CASSDPRTSKGPDTQYF
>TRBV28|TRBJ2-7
CASSTGTVGSYEQYF
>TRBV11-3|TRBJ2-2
CASSRDNWELFF
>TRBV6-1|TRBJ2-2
CASSGRDRVNTGELFF
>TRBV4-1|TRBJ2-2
CASSQGQGSYTGELFF
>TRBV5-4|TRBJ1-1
CASSTRQGGTEAFF
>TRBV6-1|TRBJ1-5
CASSVVRANQPQHF
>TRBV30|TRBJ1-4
CAWSVKTGDNEKLFF
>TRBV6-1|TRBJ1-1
CASSEAPGTEAFF
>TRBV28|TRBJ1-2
CASSSGGRGRANYGYTF
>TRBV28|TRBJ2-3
CASSYRQGAWQYF
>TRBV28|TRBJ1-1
CASVQPENTEAFF
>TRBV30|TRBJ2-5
CAWSGTSGVIGQETQYF
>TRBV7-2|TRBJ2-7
CASSLAASGSSYEQYF
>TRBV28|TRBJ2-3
CASSSPWRRGTDTQYF
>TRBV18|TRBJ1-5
CASSLGQGVVLRPQHF
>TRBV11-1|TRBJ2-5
CASSLERYQETQYF
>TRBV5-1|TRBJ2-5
CASSYPFGTSLEGQETQYF
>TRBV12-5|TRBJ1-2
CASGLALQGRDGYTF
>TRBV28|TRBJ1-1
CASSLRQGAGTEAFF
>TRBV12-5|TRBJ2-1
CASGGTGDEQFF
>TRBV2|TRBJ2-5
CASSETGTPGETQYF